This passage covers 27 T cell receptor beta chains from one sample sequenced in a study of T-cell reconstitution after alpha-beta-depleted transplantation in children. Unique molecular identifiers tagged the TCRbeta library. TCRdb fed the PCR reads into MiXCR, producing one record per CDR3 protein. The sample contains 200,000 to 250,000 distinct CDR3 sequences, approximately 10% of which appear only once. The sample was PBMCs from the stem cell graft donor, taken from the stem cell graft. These receptors were collected from a human donor who donated a stem cell graft to a child with acute lymphoblastic leukemia.

This clonotype was detected many times. The CDR3, as DNA: TGCGCCAGCAGCTTGGTGGCAGGAGAGAACACTGAAGCTTTCTTT. Protein product: CASSLVAGENTEAFF. The chain joins TRBV5-1 to TRBJ1-1; no reliable D call. From germline, CDR1 is SGHRS and CDR2 YFSETQ. Trimming took 0 bases from V and 1 from J, leaving 10 bases between them. There are 15 residues in the CDR3.

The genes are TRBV7-2 and TRBJ2-7; TRBD2 aligns across 11 bases. The ends lost 2 bases at V and 2 bases at J; junction bases unmatched: 5. Germline-derived CDR1 and CDR2 are SGHTA and FQGNSA. The CDR3 extends over 16 amino acids. The CDR3 region is CASSLKGLAVTYEQYF. CDR3 nucleotide sequence: TGTGCCAGCAGCTTAAAGGGACTAGCGGTAACCTACGAGCAGTACTTC.

This clonotype was detected many times. The chain has TRBV5-6 and TRBJ1-6; D is ambiguous. This CDR3 contains 16 residues. V shed 0 bases and J shed 7 bases, with 14 bases lying between them. From germline, CDR1 is SGHDT and CDR2 YYEEEE. CDR3 coding DNA: TGTGCCAGCAGCTTGGTGACAACAGTTCTGAATTCACCCCTCCACTTT. It is translated as CASSLVTTVLNSPLHF.

This clonotype was observed many times. The chain has TRBV6-4 and TRBJ1-5; D is perhaps TRBD1 (5 bases). The CDR3 covers 21 residues. V was trimmed by 6 bases and J by 7 bases, leaving 37 bases between them. Germline V gene data show CDR1 as MRHNA and CDR2 as SNTAGT. The CDR3 region has the DNA TGTGCCAGCAGCCAGAGGTGGGACCTGCGTGCCGTTTCAGGGTTCAGCCAGCCCCAGCATTTT. This gives the protein CASSQRWDLRAVSGFSQPQHF.

The CDR3 DNA sequence: TGTGCCAGCAGTTCCACCTGGCAAGGAAGCTCCTACGAGCAGTACTTC. It codes for CASSSTWQGSSYEQYF. The V gene is TRBV12-3 or TRBV12-4, the J gene TRBJ2-7; D ambiguous. The CDR3 is 16 residues long. V was pared by 4 bases and J by 0 bases, with 16 bases between.

There are a few counts of this clonotype. The chain couples TRBV7-2 to TRBJ2-4; D not resolved. The V end was cut by 0 bases, the J end by 5 bases, with 11 bases between. Germline loops: CDR1 SGHTA, CDR2 FQGNSA. This CDR3 comprises 15 residues. The CDR3 here is CASSLAGPIQNIQYF. In DNA form, the CDR3 reads TGTGCCAGCAGCTTAGCTGGGCCCATTCAAAACATTCAGTACTTC.

The chain has TRBV7-2 and TRBJ2-1; 8 bases match TRBD2. The CDR3 runs to 17 residues. With 7 bases clipped from V and 2 bases from J, the junction kept 13 bases outside the gene matches. Germline values: CDR1 SGHTA, CDR2 FQGNSA. The CDR3 DNA sequence: TGTGCCAGCACCAAACCGGGGGGGGGATTTCCCTACAATGAGCAGTTCTTC. Amino acids: CASTKPGGGFPYNEQFF. The full variable domain, in which reference TRBV7-2 and TRBJ2-1 provide the parts outside the CDR3, is GAGVSQSPSNKVTEKGKDVELRCDPISGHTALYWYRQSLGQGLEFLIYFQGNSAPDKSGLPSDRFSAERTGGSVSTLTIQRTQQEDSAVYLCASTKPGGGFPYNEQFFGPGTRLTVL.

The sample holds a few counts of this clonotype. CDR3 sequence reads: CASSSLTGLQPQHF. DNA of the CDR3: TGTGCCAGCAGCTCGTTGACAGGGCTCCAGCCCCAGCATTTT. The chain carries TRBV5-6 and TRBJ1-5, with TRBD1 identical over 7 bases. Germline V gives CDR1 SGHDT, CDR2 YYEEEE. The CDR3 has 14 residues. V was clipped by 3 bases and J by 7 bases; unmatched bases: 7.

This clonotype occurred a few times. This chain links TRBV7-2 with TRBJ2-3; the D gene is possibly TRBD2 (6 bases). Germline CDR1 is SGHTA and CDR2 is FQGNSA. This CDR3 region has 13 residues. V gave up 6 bases and J gave up 8 bases, with 15 bases separating them. Written as DNA, the CDR3 is TGTGCCAGCAGACCGACCCCGGGGGTTACGCAGTATTTT. Protein: CASRPTPGVTQYF. The variable domain in full, with the rest retrieved from reference TRBV7-2 and TRBJ2-3, is GAGVSQSPSNKVTEKGKDVELRCDPISGHTALYWYRQSLGQGLEFLIYFQGNSAPDKSGLPSDRFSAERTGGSVSTLTIQRTQQEDSAVYLCASRPTPGVTQYFGPGTRLTVL.

This clonotype appeared many times. The CDR3 sequence: CASSPGLAVQETQYF. In DNA, the CDR3 is TGTGCCAGCAGCCCAGGACTAGCGGTCCAAGAGACCCAGTACTTC. The chain couples TRBV7-2 to TRBJ2-5, with 10 bases identical to TRBD2. This CDR3 region has 15 residues. The junction had 4 bases not matched to a gene; V was cut back by 5 bases and J by 1 base. Per germline, CDR1 SGHTA and CDR2 FQGNSA. Combining the CDR3 with reference TRBV7-2 and TRBJ2-5 gives the whole variable domain GAGVSQSPSNKVTEKGKDVELRCDPISGHTALYWYRQSLGQGLEFLIYFQGNSAPDKSGLPSDRFSAERTGGSVSTLTIQRTQQEDSAVYLCASSPGLAVQETQYFGPGTRLLVL.

This clonotype was counted many times. J is TRBJ1-4 and V is TRBV5-1; TRBD1 agrees at 7 bases. Germline V gene sequence: CDR1 SGHRS, CDR2 YFSETQ. The CDR3 has 16 amino acids. V was clipped by 4 bases and J by 4 bases; unmatched bases: 10. This CDR3 is CASSALGTENNEKLFF. Here the CDR3 DNA reads TGCGCCAGCAGCGCGTTAGGGACAGAGAATAATGAAAAACTGTTTTTT.

The sample holds many counts of this clonotype. The rearrangement joins TRBV5-1 to TRBJ2-3; D unclear. Trimming cost V 4 bases and J 0 bases, with 15 bases left between them. CDR1 is SGHRS, CDR2 YFSETQ, per germline. The CDR3 runs 16 residues. CDR3 in DNA: TGCGCCAGCAGCCCCCCTCTAGACCAAAGCACAGATACGCAGTATTTT. This translates into CASSPPLDQSTDTQYF.

This rearrangement joins TRBV24-1 to TRBJ2-1, with 15 nucleotides matching TRBD2. The trim removed 4 bases at V and 7 bases at J, leaving 4 bases unmatched. The CDR3 spans 16 residues. Per germline, CDR1 KGHDR and CDR2 SFDVKD. The CDR3 loop reads CATSDAGTSGGNEQFF. The CDR3 coding sequence is TGTGCCACCAGTGACGCCGGGACTAGCGGGGGGAATGAGCAGTTCTTC.

There are a few counts of this clonotype. V gene TRBV12-3 or TRBV12-4 combines with J gene TRBJ2-3, with unresolved D. There are 13 residues in the CDR3. V was trimmed by 1 base and J by 4 bases, leaving 6 bases between them. CDR3 DNA: TGTGCCAGCAGTTTAGACTACGCAGATACGCAGTATTTT. Translation: CASSLDYADTQYF.

This clonotype came up many times. The chain has TRBV20-1 and TRBJ2-3; perhaps TRBD1 as D (6 bases). The CDR3 is 13 residues long. V was shortened by 3 bases and J by 4 bases, with 11 bases between the two germline ends. Germline values: CDR1 DFQATT, CDR2 SNEGSKA (reference sequence). The CDR3 nucleotides are TGCAGTGCTAGCACAGGGATATCAGATACGCAGTATTTT. Protein: CSASTGISDTQYF.

This rearrangement joins TRBV10-3 to TRBJ2-7, with D maybe TRBD1 (5 bases). The CDR3 is made up of 13 amino acids. V was trimmed by 10 bases and J by 2 bases, leaving 15 bases between them. In germline, CDR1 is ENHRY, CDR2 SYGVKD. CDR3 in DNA: TGTGCCACACGGACACTATTGACCTACGAGCAGTACTTC. This codes for CATRTLLTYEQYF.

J is TRBJ2-5 and V is TRBV19; 8 bases fit TRBD1. The J segment lost 0 bases and the V segment lost 4 bases, leaving 4 bases of the junction unmatched. Germline V lookup: CDR1 LNHDA, CDR2 SQIVND (reference sequence). The CDR3 consists of 15 residues. In DNA form, the CDR3 reads TGTGCCAGTAGTACCCGGACAGGGTACCAAGAGACCCAGTACTTC. It yields the protein CASSTRTGYQETQYF.

V and J are TRBV11-2 and TRBJ2-1; 7 bases are shared with TRBD2. The trim removed 6 bases at V and 6 bases at J, leaving 11 bases unmatched. The CDR3 sequence is 15 residues long. CDR1 and CDR2 (germline): SGHAT, FQNNGV. CDR3 loop: CASRRSGLTLNEQFF. CDR3 coding DNA: TGTGCCAGCAGGCGGTCGGGACTAACCCTCAATGAGCAGTTCTTC.

This clonotype was seen a few times. The CDR3 protein is CASSPISGSASYEQYF. For the CDR3, the DNA is TGTGCCAGCAGCCCCATTTCTGGGAGCGCATCCTACGAGCAGTACTTC. The rearrangement links TRBV11-2 to TRBJ2-7; perhaps TRBD2 as D (5 bases). The CDR3 is made up of 16 amino acids. The germline V and J ends were trimmed by 5 bases and 1 base, with 18 bases remaining between them. The germline V gene encodes CDR1 SGHAT and CDR2 FQNNGV.

This CDR3 is CASSMDRGSTEAFF. The CDR3 DNA reads as TGTGCCAGCAGCATGGACAGGGGATCTACTGAAGCTTTCTTT. The gene calls are TRBV4-2 and TRBJ1-1; 9 nucleotides align to TRBD1. V trimming: 5 bases; J trimming: 5 bases; junction bases outside the gene matches: 6. This CDR3 region has 14 residues. From germline, CDR1 is LGHNA and CDR2 YNFKEQ.

This clonotype showed up just a few times. The chain recombines TRBV27 with TRBJ1-1; D may be TRBD1 (6 bases). Trimming removed 3 bases from V and 4 bases from J, with 9 bases in between. Germline assignment: CDR1 MNHEY and CDR2 SMNVEV (reference sequence). The CDR3 runs 13 residues. The chain's CDR3 is CASSFRGSTEAFF. The DNA of the CDR3 is TGTGCCAGCAGTTTCAGGGGAAGCACTGAAGCTTTCTTT.

At least ten counts were recorded for this clonotype. The J gene is TRBJ2-4, the V gene TRBV6-2 or TRBV6-3; D is uncertain. This CDR3 comprises 15 residues. CDR1 is MNHEY and CDR2 is SVGEGT in the germline V gene. Between the trimmed V and J ends, which lost 2 bases and 1 base, there was a span of 9 bases. CDR3 nucleotides: TGTGCCAGCAGTTACGACGGGTTGGCCAAAAACATTCAGTACTTC. Protein: CASSYDGLAKNIQYF.

This clonotype has only a few counts. This rearrangement joins TRBV4-1 to TRBJ1-6; D possibly corresponds to TRBD1 (5 bases). V was shortened by 2 bases and J by 5 bases, with 13 bases between the two germline ends. This CDR3 contains 16 residues. The germline gives CDR1 MGHRA, CDR2 YSYEKL. CDR3 sequence (DNA): TGCGCCAGCAGCCAATCTTCGGGACTCAATAATTCACCCCTCCACTTT. Amino acid sequence: CASSQSSGLNNSPLHF.

The chain joins TRBV5-6 to TRBJ1-1, with a weak D call TRBD1 (5 bases). Germline CDR1 reads SGHDT; CDR2 reads YYEEEE. V dropped 1 base and J dropped 0 bases, with 10 bases sitting between them. The CDR3 runs 15 residues. The CDR3 reads CASSLFGTVNTEAFF. The CDR3 DNA sequence: TGTGCCAGCAGCTTGTTCGGGACGGTGAACACTGAAGCTTTCTTT.

The chain employs TRBV4-3 and TRBJ2-7; 9 positions agree with TRBD1. Germline V gene lookup returns CDR1 LGHNA and CDR2 YSLEER. V was clipped by 1 base and J by 1 base; unmatched bases: 17. The CDR3 has 20 amino acids. Written as DNA, the CDR3 is TGCGCCAGCAGCCAAGGGACCCCGGGACAGGGTTCCCTAACGTCCTACGAGCAGTACTTC. This gives the protein CASSQGTPGQGSLTSYEQYF.

In nucleotides, the CDR3 is TGCGCCAGCAGCTTGGGGGACCCACGAGGGGATGAGCAGTTCTTC. As protein: CASSLGDPRGDEQFF. The chain carries TRBV5-1 and TRBJ2-1, with D tentatively TRBD1 or TRBD2 (5 bases each). Germline V lookup: CDR1 SGHRS, CDR2 YFSETQ. With 0 bases removed from V and 8 bases from J, the gap between germline ends came to 15 bases. There are 15 residues in the CDR3. Full variable domain (missing parts from reference TRBV5-1 and TRBJ2-1): KAGVTQTPRYLIKTRGQQVTLSCSPISGHRSVSWYQQTPGQGLQFLFEYFSETQRNKGNFPGRFSGRQFSNSRSEMNVSTLELGDSALYLCASSLGDPRGDEQFFGPGTRLTVL.

This clonotype was detected a few times. The chain couples TRBV29-1 to TRBJ2-3; no clear D gene. CDR3 length: 13 amino acids. V was shortened by 3 bases and J by 0 bases, with 7 bases between the two germline ends. The germline V gene encodes CDR1 SQVTM and CDR2 ANQGSEA. The CDR3 DNA sequence: TGCAGCGTTGACGGTCAGAGCACAGATACGCAGTATTTT. It is translated as CSVDGQSTDTQYF.